This T cell receptor beta chain was recovered during a study of T cells in Graves' hyperthyroidism and ophthalmopathy. Study in general: It was at initial diagnosis, before any treatment, that peripheral blood was collected.

Amplification targeted TCR beta CDR3 regions from RNA transcripts. A set of HTBI primers served as the primers for a first-round RT-PCR of the TCR CDR3. TCRdb processed the multiplex PCR reads anew with MiXCR; each CDR3 protein has one entry. This table has hundreds of thousands of distinct CDR3 sequences, about 38% appearing once. Comments on this clonotype: This clone may be a read error of a much larger clone one base away.

Graves' hyperthyroidism showing no ophthalmopathy progression within 18 months was considered stable. Orbital computed tomography, thyroid ultrasound, serum thyroxine and TRAb, and clinical symptoms together informed the diagnoses. The source material was blood. The clonotype comes from a man aged 18 to 35 with Graves' hyperthyroidism.

The CDR3 sequence is CASGTQETQYF. The CDR3 coding sequence is TGTGCCAGCGGCACCCAAGAGACCCAGTACTTC. The chain has TRBV25-1 and TRBJ2-5; D remains ambiguous. Germline-derived CDR1 and CDR2 are MGHDK and SYGVNS. CDR3 size: 11 residues. Trimming shortened V by 8 bases and J by 1 base, and 5 bases separated the two germline ends.